The 11 T cell receptor beta chains reported below all come from one sample, sequenced in a study of shared clonotypes between healthy human individuals (dated by TCRdb to 2019 to 2021). To prepare the library, the immunoSEQ multiplex PCR assay was applied. The source is immuneACCESS, and TCRdb retained only in-frame sequences with V and J called. Part of the clones is not carried over; for the studies checked, unresolved V genes explain less than half of this, and the remainder is unexplained. Counted in this sample were fewer than 3 million clones; 80% to 95% of them appeared once. 0.37% of the sample comes from the top ten. Sequencing was performed on naive CD4+ T cells from PBMCs. The cell subset or site label here, explained by the study, means: CD45RA+ positively selected. Receptor source: a man between 18 and 35 years old in good health. Some clones in this sample may be carry-over from other donors' samples.

This chain uses TRBV6-6 with TRBJ1-1; maybe TRBD1 (5 bases). Germline CDR1 is MNHNY and CDR2 is SVGAGI (reference sequence). With 3 bases removed from V and 2 bases from J, the gap between germline ends came to 10 bases. CDR3 length: 14 amino acids. The CDR3 loop is CASSYTQGNTEAFF. The DNA for the CDR3 is TGTGCCAGCAGTTATACCCAGGGCAACACTGAAGCTTTCTTT.

The chain has TRBV5-1 and TRBJ2-7; TRBD2 is a possible D gene (6 bases). Germline V gene lookup returns CDR1 SGHRS and CDR2 YFSETQ. The V end was cut by 5 bases, the J end by 5 bases, with 20 bases between. The CDR3 length is 15 residues. The CDR3 is CASRSPPGAGNEQYF. The CDR3, as DNA: TGCGCCAGCAGGTCGCCGCCGGGAGCAGGCAACGAGCAGTACTTC.

The J gene is TRBJ1-5, the V gene TRBV9; unclear D gene. CDR3 length: 15 residues. Germline CDR1 and CDR2: SGDLS and YYNGEE. The V gene lost 0 bases and the J gene lost 6 bases, with 13 bases spanning the gap. The chain's CDR3 is CASSVGGNGAQPQHF. The CDR3, as DNA: TGTGCCAGCAGCGTAGGTGGGAATGGAGCTCAGCCCCAGCATTTT.

A note on this clone: The sample holds other DNA sequences that translate to the same CDR3. The chain employs TRBV5-4 and TRBJ2-5; D ambiguous. Per the germline V gene, CDR1 is SGHNT and CDR2 is YYREEE (reference sequence). The CDR3 contains 16 residues. Deletions cut 0 bases from V and 3 bases from J, with 15 bases between. CDR3 sequence: CASSLAARTTKETQYF. The CDR3 region has the DNA TGTGCCAGCAGCTTGGCGGCGCGGACGACCAAAGAGACCCAGTACTTC.

This clone was detected only once. This chain uses TRBV7-3 with TRBJ2-3, with TRBD2 matching over 8 bases. The CDR3 is 14 residues long. V lost 3 bases, J lost 10 bases, and 9 bases stayed unmatched. Germline V gene data show CDR1 as SGHTA and CDR2 as FQGTGA. The CDR3: CASSFGLAGSPQYF. CDR3 DNA sequence: TGTGCCAGCAGCTTTGGGCTAGCGGGTAGTCCGCAGTATTTT. The whole variable domain, remainder taken from reference TRBV7-3 and TRBJ2-3, is GAGVSQTPSNKVTEKGKYVELRCDPISGHTALYWYRQSLGQGPEFLIYFQGTGAADDSGLPNDRFFAVRPEGSVSTLKIQRTERGDSAVYLCASSFGLAGSPQYFGPGTRLTVL.

V is TRBV6-1 and J is TRBJ1-4; possible D gene TRBD1, 5 bases. V was shortened by 6 bases and J by 8 bases, with 16 bases between the two germline ends. The CDR3 contains 14 residues. Germline CDR1 MNHNS, CDR2 SASEGT. The CDR3: CASRGRQPSEKLFF. CDR3 in DNA: TGTGCCAGCAGGGGAAGACAGCCTAGCGAAAAACTGTTTTTT.

The genes are TRBV29-1 and TRBJ2-5, with D uncertain. V dropped 0 bases and J dropped 7 bases, with 18 bases sitting between them. CDR1 is SQVTM and CDR2 is ANQGSEA in the germline V gene. The CDR3 spans 15 residues. CDR3 nucleotide sequence: TGCAGCGTTGAAGATCTTGAACTCTCGGCTGGGACCCAGTACTTC. It is translated as CSVEDLELSAGTQYF.

The V gene is TRBV18, the J gene TRBJ1-3; the D is unclear. Germline values: CDR1 KGHSH, CDR2 LQKENI. V gave up 5 bases and J gave up 0 bases, with 14 bases separating them. The length of the CDR3 is 16 residues. The CDR3 DNA follows: TGTGCCAGCTCATCAGTTCAGGCCTACTCTGGAAACACCATATATTTT. Encoded protein: CASSSVQAYSGNTIYF.

The chain links TRBV9 to TRBJ2-2; a possible D gene is TRBD1 (6 bases). Between the trimmed V and J ends, which lost 4 bases and 3 bases, there was a span of 10 bases. The germline gives CDR1 SGDLS, CDR2 YYNGEE. CDR3 length equals 14 residues. The CDR3 here is CASSWTADTGELFF. Written as DNA, the CDR3 is TGTGCCAGCAGCTGGACAGCCGACACCGGGGAGCTGTTTTTT.

The chain links TRBV14 to TRBJ2-1; D is unclear. The CDR3 extends over 14 amino acids. Germline CDR1 SGHDN, CDR2 FVKESK. Trimming left V 0 bases short and J 10 bases short, with 13 bases between. In nucleotides, the CDR3 is TGTGCCAGCAGCCAAGAGCTTCCAAGTTTCGAGCAGTTCTTC. This codes for CASSQELPSFEQFF.

As for this clone: Other DNA sequences within the sample encode an identical CDR3. The chain combines TRBV5-1 with TRBJ1-1; D call uncertain. The CDR3 is 13 residues long. V gave up 0 bases and J gave up 1 base, with 4 bases separating them. Germline V gene sequence: CDR1 SGHRS, CDR2 YFSETQ. For the CDR3, the DNA is TGCGCCAGCAGCTTGGTGCGGAACACTGAAGCTTTCTTT. Its translation is CASSLVRNTEAFF.